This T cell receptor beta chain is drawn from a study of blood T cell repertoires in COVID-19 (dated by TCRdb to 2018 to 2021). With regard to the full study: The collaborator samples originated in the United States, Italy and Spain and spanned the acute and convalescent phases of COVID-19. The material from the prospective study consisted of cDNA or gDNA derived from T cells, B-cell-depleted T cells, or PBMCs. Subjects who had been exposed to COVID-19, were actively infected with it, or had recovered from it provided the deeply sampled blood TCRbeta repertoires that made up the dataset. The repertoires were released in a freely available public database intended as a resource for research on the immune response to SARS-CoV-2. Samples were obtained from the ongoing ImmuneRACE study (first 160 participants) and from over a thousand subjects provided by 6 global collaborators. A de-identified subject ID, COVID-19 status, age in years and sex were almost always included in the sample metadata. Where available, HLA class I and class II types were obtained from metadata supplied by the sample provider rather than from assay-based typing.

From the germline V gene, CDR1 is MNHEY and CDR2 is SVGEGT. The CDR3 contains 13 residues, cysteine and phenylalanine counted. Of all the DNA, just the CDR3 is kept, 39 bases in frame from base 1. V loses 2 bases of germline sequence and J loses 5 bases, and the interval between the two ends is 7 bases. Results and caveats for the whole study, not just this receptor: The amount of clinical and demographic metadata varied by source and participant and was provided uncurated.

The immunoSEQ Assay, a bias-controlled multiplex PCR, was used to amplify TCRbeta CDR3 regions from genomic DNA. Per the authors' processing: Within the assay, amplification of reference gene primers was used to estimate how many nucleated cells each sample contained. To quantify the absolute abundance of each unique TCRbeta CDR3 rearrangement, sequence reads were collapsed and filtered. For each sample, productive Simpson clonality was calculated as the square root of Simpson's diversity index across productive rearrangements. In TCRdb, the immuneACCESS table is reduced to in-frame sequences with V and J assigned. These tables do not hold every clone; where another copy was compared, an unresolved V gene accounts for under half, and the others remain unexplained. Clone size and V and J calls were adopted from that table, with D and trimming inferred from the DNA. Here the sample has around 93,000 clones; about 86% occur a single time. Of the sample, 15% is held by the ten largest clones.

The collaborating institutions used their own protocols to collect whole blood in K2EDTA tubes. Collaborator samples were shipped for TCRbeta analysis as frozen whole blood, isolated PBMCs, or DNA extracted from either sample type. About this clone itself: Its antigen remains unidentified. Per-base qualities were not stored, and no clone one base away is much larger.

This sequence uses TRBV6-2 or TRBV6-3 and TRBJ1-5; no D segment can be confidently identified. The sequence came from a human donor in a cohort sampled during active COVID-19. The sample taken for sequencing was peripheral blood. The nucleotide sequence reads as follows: TGTGCCAGCAGTTACCCCCTCTATCAGCCCCAGCATTTT. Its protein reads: CASSYPLYQPQHF.